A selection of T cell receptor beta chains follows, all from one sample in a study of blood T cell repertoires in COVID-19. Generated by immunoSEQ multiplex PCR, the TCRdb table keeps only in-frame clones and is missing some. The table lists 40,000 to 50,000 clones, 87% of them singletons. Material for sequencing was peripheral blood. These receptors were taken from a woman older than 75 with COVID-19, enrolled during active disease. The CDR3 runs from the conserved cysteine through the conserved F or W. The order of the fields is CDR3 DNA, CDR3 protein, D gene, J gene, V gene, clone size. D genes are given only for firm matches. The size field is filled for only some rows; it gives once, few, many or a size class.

TGTGCCAGCAGCGTAGGGGGGCTCAAAGGTGGCTACACCTTC | CASSVGGLKGGYTF | - | TRBJ1-2 | TRBV9 | -
TGTGCCAGCGCGTGGGTGCAGGGGAACACTGAAGCTTTCTTT | CASAWVQGNTEAFF | - | TRBJ1-1 | TRBV18 | -
TGTGCCAGCAGTGTGGATTCGATGGAGTGGCCCAATGAGCAGTTCTTC | CASSVDSMEWPNEQFF | - | TRBJ2-1 | TRBV2 | -
TGTGCCACCAGCAGAGGGGCAGGGGCTTCCGGGGAGCTGTTTTTT | CATSRGAGASGELFF | - | TRBJ2-2 | TRBV15 | -
TGTGCCAGCAGCTTAGTGGACACCGGCTATGGCTACACCTTC | CASSLVDTGYGYTF | - | TRBJ1-2 | TRBV7-8 | -
TGTGCCAGCAGCTTAGGAGGAACAAGGGAGACCCAGTACTTC | CASSLGGTRETQYF | - | TRBJ2-5 | TRBV7-2 | -
TGTGCCAGCAGCCGGGACAGAAATCAGCCCCAGCATTTT | CASSRDRNQPQHF | TRBD1 | TRBJ1-5 | TRBV2 | few
TGCAGCGGCCGGACTAGCGGGGGACAGAATACGCAGTATTTT | CSGRTSGGQNTQYF | TRBD2 | TRBJ2-3 | TRBV29-1 | few
TGTGCCAGCAGCCAAGATTGGAATCGACAGGGATCAGACTACGAGCAGTACTTC | CASSQDWNRQGSDYEQYF | TRBD1 | TRBJ2-7 | TRBV14 | few
TGTGCCAGCAGCCACGGGACAGGGATGAGTGGCTACACCTTC | CASSHGTGMSGYTF | TRBD1 | TRBJ1-2 | TRBV7-9 | -
TGTGCCAGCAGTCAAGGACAGGGAACCTATGGCTACACCTTC | CASSQGQGTYGYTF | TRBD1 | TRBJ1-2 | TRBV6-6 | -
TGTGCCAGTAGTCGACTTGGGGGAGGCGAGACCCAGTACTTC | CASSRLGGGETQYF | - | TRBJ2-5 | TRBV19 | -
TGTGCCAGTAGTATAGAGTCGAGGCGACCGGGGGGCTACACCTTC | CASSIESRRPGGYTF | - | TRBJ1-2 | TRBV19 | -
TGTGCCAGCAGCAAGGGACTCCCGAACACTGAAGCTTTCTTT | CASSKGLPNTEAFF | - | TRBJ1-1 | TRBV7-6 | -
TGTGCCAGCAGTGCCCTTACTAGCGGGAGGGCCCCGTACGAGCAGTACTTC | CASSALTSGRAPYEQYF | TRBD2 | TRBJ2-7 | TRBV27 | -
TGTGCCAGCAGCCCGAACCCGACAGGGAACACTGAAGCTTTCTTT | CASSPNPTGNTEAFF | - | TRBJ1-1 | TRBV7-9 | -
TGTGCCAGTATCCGGACAGGATCGAACCAGCCCCAGCATTTT | CASIRTGSNQPQHF | TRBD1 | TRBJ1-5 | TRBV19 | -
TGTGCCAGCAGTTCACCCGGCGGGGGTTCCGCTGAAGCTTTCTTT | CASSSPGGGSAEAFF | - | TRBJ1-1 | TRBV28 | -
TGTGCCAGCAGCCAAGATCCGGGGGTCTATGGCTACACCTTC | CASSQDPGVYGYTF | - | TRBJ1-2 | TRBV3-1/TRBV3-2 | -
TGTGCCAGCAGACGGGACAGGAGCTATGTAAATGAAAAACTGTTTTTT | CASRRDRSYVNEKLFF | TRBD1 | TRBJ1-4 | TRBV2 | -
TGTGCCAGTAGTGGGGGGTTTCCTGAAGCTTTCTTT | CASSGGFPEAFF | - | TRBJ1-1 | TRBV19 | -
TGCGCCAGCAGTGGATTTTCAGATCCCTATGGCTACACCTTC | CASSGFSDPYGYTF | - | TRBJ1-2 | TRBV10-2 | once
TGTGCTAGCAGCTTAGCAGGGGCTGGAAACACCATATATTTT | CASSLAGAGNTIYF | - | TRBJ1-3 | TRBV7-7 | once
TGTGCCAGCAGCCCCCTACAGGGTTATTCTGAAAAACTGTTTTTT | CASSPLQGYSEKLFF | - | TRBJ1-4 | TRBV3-1/TRBV3-2 | -
TGTGCCAGCAGCTTAGGTAGCGGGAGCCCCTACGAGCAGTACTTC | CASSLGSGSPYEQYF | TRBD2 | TRBJ2-7 | TRBV7-2 | once
TGTGCCAGCAGTGAAGGGGCAGCCTATAGCAATCAGCCCCAGCATTTT | CASSEGAAYSNQPQHF | - | TRBJ1-5 | TRBV6-1 | -
TGTGCCAGCAGTCCGCAAACAGGGAGCCGAGGGTGGACAACTAATGAAAAACTGTTTTTT | CASSPQTGSRGWTTNEKLFF | - | TRBJ1-4 | TRBV27 | -
TGTGCCAGCAGCCCGGGACTAGCGGGATCGGGCGAGCAGTACTTC | CASSPGLAGSGEQYF | TRBD2 | TRBJ2-7 | TRBV7-2 | -
TGTGCCAGCAGGGGGACAGCCTCCTACGAGCAGTACTTC | CASRGTASYEQYF | TRBD1 | TRBJ2-7 | TRBV2 | -
TGTGCCAGTAGCCCTGATCCTAGCGGGAGTAGGTACGAGCAGTACTTC | CASSPDPSGSRYEQYF | TRBD2 | TRBJ2-7 | TRBV19 | -
TGCAGCGTTGAAGGCCTGCGGCAGTACGAGCAGTACTTC | CSVEGLRQYEQYF | - | TRBJ2-7 | TRBV29-1 | -
TGTGCCAGCAGCCAACAGAACAACTATGGCTACACCTTC | CASSQQNNYGYTF | - | TRBJ1-2 | TRBV11-3 | -
TGTGCAACGTCCCGGACAGCGAACACCGGGGAGCTGTTTTTT | CATSRTANTGELFF | - | TRBJ2-2 | TRBV7-9 | few
TGTGCCAGCAGCCTGGGACAGATCTATGGCTACACCTTC | CASSLGQIYGYTF | TRBD1 | TRBJ1-2 | TRBV6-5 | few
TGTGCCAGCAGTTGGGGCGGGAACACTGAAGCTTTCTTT | CASSWGGNTEAFF | - | TRBJ1-1 | TRBV12-3/TRBV12-4 | -
TGTGCCAGCAGCTTAGGCGGGACAGGGAGTGGCTACACCTTC | CASSLGGTGSGYTF | TRBD1 | TRBJ1-2 | TRBV7-8 | once
TGCAGCGTCCGAAGACAGGGGTTAACTGAAGCTTTCTTT | CSVRRQGLTEAFF | TRBD1 | TRBJ1-1 | TRBV29-1 | -
TGTGCCAGCAGCCCCAGGGGGTCTAACTATGGCTACACCTTC | CASSPRGSNYGYTF | TRBD1 | TRBJ1-2 | TRBV27 | -
TGTGCCAGCAGCTTAGGGGCGGGGTCGCCTTACGAGCAGTACTTC | CASSLGAGSPYEQYF | - | TRBJ2-7 | TRBV7-2 | -
TGTGCCAGCAGCCCACTAGGTAGCGGGGCATACAATGAGCAGTTCTTC | CASSPLGSGAYNEQFF | TRBD2 | TRBJ2-1 | TRBV11-3 | -
TGTGCCAGTACTCCGACAGGGGGCATTTACGAGCAGTACTTC | CASTPTGGIYEQYF | TRBD1 | TRBJ2-7 | TRBV19 | few
TGTGCCAGCTCTGAGGGAAATTATGGCTACACCTTC | CASSEGNYGYTF | - | TRBJ1-2 | TRBV6-5 | -
TGTGCCAGCAGCCGTCCCCAGGGACAGGCGGCTAACTATGGCTACACCTTC | CASSRPQGQAANYGYTF | TRBD1 | TRBJ1-2 | TRBV7-9 | -
TGTGCCACAGACGGGAACTATGGCTACACCTTC | CATDGNYGYTF | - | TRBJ1-2 | TRBV28 | once
TGTGCCTGGGACAGGGCGGCGAACACTGAAGCTTTCTTT | CAWDRAANTEAFF | TRBD1 | TRBJ1-1 | TRBV30 | -
TGTGCCAGCAGCTTTGGAGGCGGGGATGGGAGGGGCTACACCTTC | CASSFGGGDGRGYTF | - | TRBJ1-2 | TRBV5-5 | -
TGTGCCAGCAGTAGCGGGGGGCGTAGCACAGATACGCAGTATTTT | CASSSGGRSTDTQYF | TRBD2 | TRBJ2-3 | TRBV6-5 | -
TGTGCCAGCAGCTCCGATAGCGGCAGGTCAAAAGCTTTCTTT | CASSSDSGRSKAFF | - | TRBJ1-1 | TRBV7-8 | -
TGTGCCAGCAGCCCCCGTGGGGCCCGGGACACAGAAAAACTGTTTTTT | CASSPRGARDTEKLFF | - | TRBJ1-4 | TRBV3-1/TRBV3-2 | -